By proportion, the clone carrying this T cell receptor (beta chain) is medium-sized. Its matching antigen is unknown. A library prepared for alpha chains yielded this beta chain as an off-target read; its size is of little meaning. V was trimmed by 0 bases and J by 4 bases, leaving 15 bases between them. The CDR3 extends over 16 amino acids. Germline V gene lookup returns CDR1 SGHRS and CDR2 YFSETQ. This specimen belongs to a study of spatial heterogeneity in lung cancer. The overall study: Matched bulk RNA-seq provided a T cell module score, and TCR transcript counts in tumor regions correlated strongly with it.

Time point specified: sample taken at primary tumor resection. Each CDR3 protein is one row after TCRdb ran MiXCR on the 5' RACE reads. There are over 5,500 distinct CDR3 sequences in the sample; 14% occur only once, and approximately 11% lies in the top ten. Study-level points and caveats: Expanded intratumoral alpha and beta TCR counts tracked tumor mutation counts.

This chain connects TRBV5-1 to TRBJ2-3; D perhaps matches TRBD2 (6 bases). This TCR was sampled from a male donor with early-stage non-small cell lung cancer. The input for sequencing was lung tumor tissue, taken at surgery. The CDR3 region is CASSLADGSRADTQYF. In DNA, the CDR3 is TGCGCCAGCAGCTTGGCGGACGGGAGTAGGGCAGATACGCAGTATTTT.